The 13 T cell receptor beta chains reported below all come from one sample, sequenced in a study of beta chain features in type 1 diabetes. Overall study findings and caveats: The study found moderately but significantly shorter TCRB CDR3s in all four CD4+ subsets of Type 1 diabetes patients.

As every portion of the isolated RNA was reverse transcribed, the sequencing read expressed TCRB transcripts. The data were produced by immunoSEQ multiplex PCR, yet TCRdb's version contains in-frame clones alone and is incomplete. The sample carries hundreds of thousands of clones, 15% recorded once. Their antigens remain unidentified. Sample: naive CD4+ T cells from blood. The source of these receptors is a man aged 18 to 35 with type 1 diabetes.

The V call is TRBV28, the J call TRBJ2-7; D is possibly TRBD2 (5 bases). CDR1 and CDR2 (germline): MDHEN, SYDVKM. CDR3 length: 14 amino acids. The V end lost 6 bases, the J end lost 2 bases, and 14 bases lay between the germline ends. CDR3 sequence reads: CASSAGDPAYEQYF. Here the CDR3 DNA reads TGTGCCAGCAGCGCCGGGGATCCTGCCTACGAGCAGTACTTC.

This chain uses TRBV6-6 with TRBJ2-5, with D perhaps matching TRBD2 (5 bases). V was trimmed by 5 bases and J by 4 bases, leaving 17 bases between them. This CDR3 has 15 amino acids. Germline assignment: CDR1 MNHNY and CDR2 SVGAGI (reference sequence). The DNA for the CDR3 is TGTGCCAGCAGTCATCGGGTCCGGGCGGGAGAGACCCAGTACTTC. This sequence encodes CASSHRVRAGETQYF.

In this sample, this clone turned up a few times. The rearrangement links TRBV2 to TRBJ1-1; a possible D gene is TRBD1 (6 bases). Per germline, CDR1 SNHLY and CDR2 FYNNEI. Trimming left V 6 bases short and J 1 base short, with 15 bases between. The CDR3 runs to 15 residues. The CDR3 is CASRLGGSGNTEAFF. The CDR3 nucleotides read TGTGCCAGCAGACTAGGGGGTTCTGGGAACACTGAAGCTTTCTTT.

The chain recombines TRBV7-9 with TRBJ2-2, with D unclear. CDR1 is SEHNR and CDR2 is FQNEAQ in the germline V gene (reference sequence). The CDR3 covers 14 residues. The V gene lost 7 bases and the J gene lost 1 base, with 10 bases spanning the gap. The CDR3 loop is CASTLGRNTGELFF. The CDR3 DNA follows: TGTGCCAGCACCCTGGGCAGGAACACCGGGGAGCTGTTTTTT.

This clone came up once. The chain links TRBV6-5 to TRBJ2-3; TRBD2 might be the D (6 bases). The CDR3 is 14 amino acids. V was shortened by 9 bases and J by 4 bases, with 17 bases between the two germline ends. Germline loops: CDR1 MNHEY, CDR2 SVGAGI. CDR3 DNA: TGTGCCAGTACTAAGCCTGGGAGGCCAGATACGCAGTATTTT. This translates into CASTKPGRPDTQYF.

Turning to this clone: Other DNA sequences within the sample encode an identical CDR3. The J gene is TRBJ1-1, the V gene TRBV5-1, with D maybe TRBD1 (5 bases). In germline, CDR1 is SGHRS, CDR2 YFSETQ. This CDR3 has 14 residues. Between the trimmed V and J ends, which lost 0 bases and 1 base, there was a span of 7 bases. CDR3 residues: CASSLVQGNTEAFF. The CDR3 DNA reads as TGCGCCAGCAGCTTGGTGCAGGGGAACACTGAAGCTTTCTTT.

This clone was counted only a few times. The chain uses TRBV18 and TRBJ2-7, with TRBD2 identical over 7 bases. Germline trimming cut 2 bases from V and 2 bases from J; bases unmatched to any gene: 9. The CDR3 length is 16 residues. Per the germline V gene, CDR1 is KGHSH and CDR2 is LQKENI. In nucleotides, the CDR3 is TGTGCCAGCTCACCAGACGCTAGCGGAGGCGCCTACGAGCAGTACTTC. This encodes CASSPDASGGAYEQYF.

The chain combines TRBV15 with TRBJ2-2; 7 bases align to TRBD2. The CDR3 contains 15 residues. V dropped 4 bases and J dropped 2; count of bases not matched to a gene: 4. Germline CDR1 and CDR2: LNHNV and YYDKDF (reference sequence). The DNA for the CDR3 is TGTGCCACCAGCATCCAGCGGGGTAACACCGGGGAGCTGTTTTTT. It yields the protein CATSIQRGNTGELFF.

This clone was seen more than once but under ten times. This sequence joins TRBV4-3 and TRBJ2-3; D not resolved. The germline V gene encodes CDR1 LGHNA and CDR2 YSLEER. This CDR3 contains 14 residues. Trimming cost V 3 bases and J 4 bases, with 11 bases left between them. The CDR3, as DNA: TGCGCCAGCAGCCAGACTCCGACGGCAGATACGCAGTATTTT. Protein sequence: CASSQTPTADTQYF.

This clone was recorded a few times. V usage is TRBV29-1 and J usage is TRBJ1-2; 8 positions agree with TRBD1. V was pared by 6 bases and J by 2 bases, with 11 bases of the junction left unmatched. CDR1 is SQVTM, CDR2 ANQGSEA, per germline. The CDR3 has 15 amino acids. The CDR3 sequence is CSVTLGQGANYGYTF. The CDR3 nucleotides are TGCAGCGTGACTCTCGGACAGGGAGCGAACTATGGCTACACCTTC.

The V call is TRBV27, the J call TRBJ1-1; 7 bases are a match to TRBD1. This CDR3 is built from 16 residues. Germline V gene data show CDR1 as MNHEY and CDR2 as SMNVEV (reference sequence). After removal of 7 bases from V and 4 bases from J, the junction contained 15 bases not matched to a gene. The CDR3, as DNA: TGTGCCAGCAACCTGATAGGGGGCTCGGTTGGCACTGAAGCTTTCTTT. Translating it yields CASNLIGGSVGTEAFF.

The V and J genes are TRBV7-2 and TRBJ2-7; tentative D call: TRBD2 (6 bases). The CDR3 is 14 amino acids. Germline loops: CDR1 SGHTA, CDR2 FQGNSA. V lost 0 bases to trimming and J lost 7 bases, with 13 bases between them. CDR3 DNA sequence: TGTGCCAGCAGCTTAGCGCCCCAGGCGGGGGAGCAGTACTTC. This gives the protein CASSLAPQAGEQYF.

The chain couples TRBV4-1 to TRBJ2-1; 14 nucleotides align to TRBD2. CDR1 and CDR2 from the germline V gene are MGHRA and YSYEKL. The junction had 13 bases not matched to a gene; V was cut back by 6 bases and J by 3 bases. This CDR3 is built from 19 residues. Written as DNA, the CDR3 is TGCGCCAGCAGACAAACGGGACTAGCGGGAGTTGGGGACTACAATGAGCAGTTCTTC. This encodes CASRQTGLAGVGDYNEQFF.